This T cell receptor beta chain was sequenced for a study of OX40 agonist ivuxolimab in advanced cancers. Overall study: Aged roughly 23 to 90 with a mean of approximately 57 years, they were around 83% male.

V lost 1 base to trimming and J lost 2 bases, with 9 bases between them. Per germline, CDR1 SGHAT and CDR2 FQNNGV. The CDR3 loop spans 14 amino acids. Findings of the study overall: Part of the nonresponder group also had normalized T-cell clonal expansion that was low. The study observed clonal expansion of CD4+ and CD8+ blood T cells by week 6 at 0.1 to 3.0 mg/kg.

Comments on this clone: Its antigen remains unidentified.

The data were produced by immunoSEQ multiplex PCR, yet TCRdb's version contains in-frame clones alone and is incomplete. There are tens of thousands of clones in the sample; roughly 88% occur only once, and over 3% lies in the top ten. The clonotype comes from an adult with an advanced solid tumor such as melanoma, head and neck, liver or kidney cancer. The sequencing used CD4+ or CD8+ T cells sorted from blood, collected in a trial of the OX40 agonist ivuxolimab. The chain has TRBV11-2 and TRBJ2-7; D gene uncertain. CDR3 sequence reads: CASSLVGFTYEQYF. The CDR3 nucleotides read TGTGCCAGCAGCTTAGTCGGCTTCACCTACGAGCAGTACTTC.